The 28 T cell receptor beta chains listed next were all sequenced from one sample in a study of CD8+ T cells in alopecia areata. cDNA serving as the sequencing template came from extracted, reverse transcribed RNA. Using immunoSEQ multiplex PCR, the repertoire was profiled, and TCRdb retains in-frame clones only, with some absent. The table records 200,000 to 250,000 clones, 67% of them present only once. Sequencing was performed on CD4+ T cells sorted from blood, taken at week 0. The receptors originated from a human donor with alopecia areata.

The genes are TRBV5-4 and TRBJ2-5; 7 bases line up with TRBD1. The CDR3 length is 14 residues. Germline CDR1 SGHNT, CDR2 YYREEE (reference sequence). J lost 2 bases, V lost 3 bases, and 4 bases had no gene match. CDR3 nucleotides: TGTGCCAGCAGCTATCCGGGACAGCAAGAGACCCAGTACTTC. It codes for CASSYPGQQETQYF.

This clone appeared a few times. The chain couples TRBV29-1 to TRBJ2-3, with D uncertain. The CDR3 covers 14 residues. The germline V gene encodes CDR1 SQVTM and CDR2 ANQGSEA. Deletions cut 4 bases from V and 1 base from J, with 12 bases between. This CDR3 reads CSVGSSARTDTQYF. CDR3 nucleotide sequence: TGCAGCGTTGGGTCAAGCGCGCGCACAGATACGCAGTATTTT.

The genes are TRBV7-2 and TRBJ1-2; D remains ambiguous. Germline V gene data show CDR1 as SGHTA and CDR2 as FQGNSA. The CDR3 covers 17 residues. V was trimmed by 2 bases and J by 4 bases, leaving 20 bases between them. CDR3 loop: CASSLLVSVTEGYGYTF. The CDR3, as DNA: TGTGCCAGCAGCTTATTAGTCTCAGTGACTGAAGGCTATGGCTACACCTTC. Full variable domain (remainder filled in from reference TRBV7-2 and TRBJ1-2): GAGVSQSPSNKVTEKGKDVELRCDPISGHTALYWYRQSLGQGLEFLIYFQGNSAPDKSGLPSDRFSAERTGGSVSTLTIQRTQQEDSAVYLCASSLLVSVTEGYGYTFGSGTRLTVV.

The rearrangement links TRBV29-1 to TRBJ2-7; TRBD1 matches 7 bases. V lost 3 bases, J lost 5 bases, and 4 bases stayed unmatched. Looked up from germline, CDR1 is SQVTM and CDR2 is ANQGSEA. This CDR3 spans 12 amino acids. DNA for the CDR3: TGCAGCGTTGAGGCAGGGGGAAACGAGCAGTACTTC. Protein sequence: CSVEAGGNEQYF.

This CDR3 reads CSVEQTGGNYGYTF. For the CDR3, the DNA is TGCAGCGTTGAGCAGACAGGGGGGAACTATGGCTACACCTTC. This chain links TRBV29-1 with TRBJ1-2, with 9 nucleotides matching TRBD1. In germline, CDR1 is SQVTM, CDR2 ANQGSEA. The CDR3 runs 14 residues. V gave up 3 bases and J gave up 2 bases; unmatched junction bases: 4.

Regarding this clone: The sample holds other DNA sequences that translate to the same CDR3. Here the CDR3 reads CSVVRGAETQYF. CDR3 bases: TGCAGCGTTGTGAGGGGCGCGGAGACCCAGTACTTC. The chain has TRBV29-1 and TRBJ2-5, with D perhaps matching TRBD1 or TRBD2 (5 bases each). Germline V CDR1 and CDR2: SQVTM, ANQGSEA. Trimming removed 4 bases from V and 5 bases from J, with 11 bases in between. This CDR3 has 12 amino acids.

This sequence joins TRBV7-9 and TRBJ1-6; D not resolved. The CDR3 length is 15 residues. The V and J ends lost 2 bases and 9 bases respectively, with 14 bases between them. Germline lookup yields CDR1 SEHNR and CDR2 FQNEAQ (reference sequence). DNA for the CDR3: TGTGCCAGCAGCTTAAGGCAAGCAACCAGTTCACCCCTCCACTTT. It codes for CASSLRQATSSPLHF.

This clone was seen a few times. V and J are TRBV30 and TRBJ1-2; tentatively, D is TRBD1 (5 bases). Germline lookup yields CDR1 GTSNPN and CDR2 SVGIG (reference sequence). V was pared by 3 bases and J by 4 bases, with 6 bases between. There are 11 residues in the CDR3. CDR3 coding DNA: TGTGCCTGGAGGACAGCCTATGGCTACACCTTC. It yields the protein CAWRTAYGYTF. Looking up the rest from reference TRBV30 and TRBJ1-2 gives the full variable domain: SQTIHQWPATLVQPVGSPLSLECTVEGTSNPNLYWYRQAAGRGLQLLFYSVGIGQISSEVPQNLSASRPQDRQFILSSKKLLLSDSGFYLCAWRTAYGYTFGSGTRLTVV.

The chain has TRBV30 and TRBJ1-6; a weak D match, TRBD1 (6 bases). The germline CDR1 and CDR2 sequences are GTSNPN and SVGIG (reference sequence). The CDR3 totals 15 residues. The germline V and J ends were trimmed by 2 bases and 9 bases, with 17 bases remaining between them. The CDR3 nucleotides read TGTGCCTGGAGTACACTAGTGGGGGCGGGTTCACCCCTCCACTTT. Amino acids: CAWSTLVGAGSPLHF. Full variable domain (rest looked up from reference TRBV30 and TRBJ1-6): SQTIHQWPATLVQPVGSPLSLECTVEGTSNPNLYWYRQAAGRGLQLLFYSVGIGQISSEVPQNLSASRPQDRQFILSSKKLLLSDSGFYLCAWSTLVGAGSPLHFGNGTRLTVT.

The V call is TRBV5-4, the J call TRBJ1-1; D not resolved. The V and J ends lost 0 bases and 6 bases respectively, with 9 bases between them. Germline V lookup: CDR1 SGHNT, CDR2 YYREEE (reference sequence). CDR3 size: 13 residues. CDR3 in DNA: TGTGCCAGCAGCTTGGGCGGAGTCCCTGAAGCTTTCTTT. Translation: CASSLGGVPEAFF.

The chain carries TRBV9 and TRBJ2-1; TRBD1 matches at 8 bases. Germline CDR1 is SGDLS and CDR2 is YYNGEE. Trimming at V came to 2 bases and at J to 5 bases, leaving 6 bases not matched to a gene. This CDR3 comprises 15 residues. This CDR3 is CASSVTGAANNEQFF. The DNA of the CDR3 is TGTGCCAGCAGCGTGACAGGGGCCGCAAACAATGAGCAGTTCTTC.

The J gene is TRBJ2-1, the V gene TRBV29-1; 12 nucleotides agree with TRBD1. Per the germline V gene, CDR1 is SQVTM and CDR2 is ANQGSEA. V lost 4 bases to trimming and J lost 2 bases; unmatched junction nucleotides: 12. CDR3 length: 18 amino acids. CDR3 amino acids: CSVASPGTGGETYNEQFF. CDR3 nucleotide sequence: TGCAGCGTTGCGTCGCCGGGGACAGGGGGCGAAACCTACAATGAGCAGTTCTTC.

The chain links TRBV6-5 to TRBJ2-2; unclear D gene. V was trimmed by 10 bases and J by 3 bases, leaving 15 bases between them. Germline V CDR1 and CDR2: MNHEY, SVGAGI. The CDR3 is 14 residues long. DNA for the CDR3: TGTGCCACGAGAGAGACGGTCGACACCGGGGAGCTGTTTTTT. Translated: CATRETVDTGELFF.

V is TRBV25-1 and J is TRBJ2-7, with TRBD1 as a possible D gene (5 bases). V was pared by 2 bases and J by 5 bases, with 13 bases between. Germline V gene sequence: CDR1 MGHDK, CDR2 SYGVNS. The CDR3 covers 14 residues. In nucleotides, the CDR3 is TGTGCCAGCAGTGAAAATCACCAGGGCAACGAGCAGTACTTC. Its translation is CASSENHQGNEQYF.

The CDR3 spells CASSLHPLGADTQYF. The CDR3 DNA follows: TGTGCCAGCAGCTTACACCCCCTAGGCGCAGATACGCAGTATTTT. V is TRBV5-4 and J is TRBJ2-3; D gene unclear. The germline gives CDR1 SGHNT, CDR2 YYREEE (reference sequence). This CDR3 spans 15 amino acids. V lost 2 bases and J 4 bases, leaving 14 bases between the germline ends.

The V call is TRBV5-1, the J call TRBJ2-7; unclear D gene. CDR1 SGHRS and CDR2 YFSETQ come from the germline V gene. The V and J ends lost 0 bases and 3 bases respectively, with 10 bases between them. The CDR3 is 14 residues long. This chain's CDR3 is CASSLVGTRYEQYF. The DNA of the CDR3 is TGCGCCAGCAGCTTGGTTGGCACCCGCTACGAGCAGTACTTC.

The rearrangement joins TRBV30 to TRBJ2-5, with no clear D. Germline-derived CDR1 and CDR2 are GTSNPN and SVGIG (reference sequence). Trimming took 2 bases from V and 1 from J, leaving 8 bases between them. The CDR3 totals 13 residues. CDR3 amino acids: CAWSNGFQETQYF. CDR3 nucleotide sequence: TGTGCCTGGAGTAACGGGTTCCAAGAGACCCAGTACTTC.

This chain uses TRBV18 with TRBJ2-3; 8 nucleotides match TRBD1. Germline trimming cut 4 bases from V and 4 bases from J; bases unmatched to any gene: 10. The CDR3 sequence is 16 residues long. Germline V CDR1 and CDR2: KGHSH, LQKENI. CDR3 loop: CASSLDGQGGADTQYF. CDR3 DNA: TGTGCCAGCTCACTTGATGGACAGGGAGGCGCAGATACGCAGTATTTT.

The chain couples TRBV7-3 to TRBJ2-2, with D unclear. The germline V and J ends were trimmed by 2 bases and 4 bases, with 11 bases remaining between them. The germline V gene encodes CDR1 SGHTA and CDR2 FQGTGA. The CDR3 spans 15 residues. The CDR3: CASSLWGSSTGELFF. Written as DNA, the CDR3 is TGTGCCAGCAGCTTATGGGGTTCGAGCACCGGGGAGCTGTTTTTT.

The gene calls are TRBV29-1 and TRBJ2-1; D call uncertain. V lost 3 bases and J 0 bases, leaving 12 bases between the germline ends. This CDR3 is built from 15 residues. Germline-derived CDR1 and CDR2 are SQVTM and ANQGSEA. CDR3 coding DNA: TGCAGCGTTGACCATATAAGAAGCTCCTACAATGAGCAGTTCTTC. Protein: CSVDHIRSSYNEQFF.

The J gene is TRBJ2-5, the V gene TRBV30; 10 bases are a match to TRBD1. Trimming took 1 base from V and 6 from J; bases not matched to a gene: 11. The CDR3 consists of 16 residues. Per the germline V gene, CDR1 is GTSNPN and CDR2 is SVGIG (reference sequence). CDR3 sequence reads: CAWSAFSGTGEQTQYF. In DNA, the CDR3 is TGTGCCTGGAGTGCCTTTTCCGGGACAGGGGAACAGACCCAGTACTTC. Looking up the rest from reference TRBV30 and TRBJ2-5 gives the full variable domain: SQTIHQWPATLVQPVGSPLSLECTVEGTSNPNLYWYRQAAGRGLQLLFYSVGIGQISSEVPQNLSASRPQDRQFILSSKKLLLSDSGFYLCAWSAFSGTGEQTQYFGPGTRLLVL.

This clone showed up just once. The genes are TRBV30 and TRBJ2-7; D uncertain. Per the germline V gene, CDR1 is GTSNPN and CDR2 is SVGIG (reference sequence). Trimming pared 4 bases from V and 0 bases from J, leaving 13 bases between. The CDR3 is 14 residues long. CDR3 bases: TGTGCCTGGAAACGTGGGGTTAGCTCCTACGAGCAGTACTTC. It is translated as CAWKRGVSSYEQYF.

The chain employs TRBV9 and TRBJ2-4; 8 bases match TRBD1. Trimming took 4 bases from V and 8 from J; bases not matched to a gene: 11. This CDR3 has 15 residues. Germline-derived CDR1 and CDR2 are SGDLS and YYNGEE. The CDR3 DNA reads as TGTGCCAGCAGCCCACGACAGGGGCCCCAGGACATTCAGTACTTC. It yields the protein CASSPRQGPQDIQYF.

The rearrangement links TRBV4-1 to TRBJ2-2, with 14 bases identical to TRBD2. The trim removed 3 bases at V and 4 bases at J, leaving 4 bases unmatched. CDR1 and CDR2 (germline): MGHRA, YSYEKL. CDR3 length: 17 residues. The CDR3 DNA reads TGCGCCAGCAGCCAGGGACTAGCGGGGGCGGGCACCGGGGAGCTGTTTTTT. Amino acids: CASSQGLAGAGTGELFF.

The chain couples TRBV4-1 to TRBJ2-5; no definite D call. Trimming removed 0 bases from V and 4 bases from J, with 18 bases in between. Germline V CDR1 and CDR2: MGHRA, YSYEKL. The CDR3 sequence is 17 residues long. CDR3 DNA sequence: TGCGCCAGCAGCCAAGACCCTCCTAAACGGGTCCGAGAGACCCAGTACTTC. It codes for CASSQDPPKRVRETQYF.

This clone has more than one count but fewer than ten. CDR3 nucleotide sequence: TGTGCCAGCAGCGTAGGGGATACTCCGGGGGAGCAGTACTTC. This encodes CASSVGDTPGEQYF. J is TRBJ2-7 and V is TRBV9; D possibly corresponds to TRBD2 (5 bases). V was clipped by 0 bases and J by 7 bases, with 14 bases between them. The CDR3 sequence is 14 residues long. Germline V gives CDR1 SGDLS, CDR2 YYNGEE.

The chain uses TRBV29-1 and TRBJ1-1, with no clear D. CDR3 length: 14 amino acids. Trimming pared 6 bases from V and 0 bases from J, leaving 14 bases between. Germline assignment: CDR1 SQVTM and CDR2 ANQGSEA. The CDR3 DNA reads as TGCAGCGTGGAGAATCATGGTTTGAACACTGAAGCTTTCTTT. Protein sequence: CSVENHGLNTEAFF.

The chain joins TRBV5-6 to TRBJ1-2; 7 nucleotides agree with TRBD1. The J segment lost 3 bases and the V segment lost 0 bases, leaving 2 bases of the junction unmatched. The CDR3 extends over 14 amino acids. In germline, CDR1 is SGHDT, CDR2 YYEEEE. The CDR3 bases are TGTGCCAGCAGCTTGGGGGGACAGTACTATGGCTACACCTTC. Encoded protein: CASSLGGQYYGYTF.